The subject of this entry is one TCR beta chain. Antigen unknown. The source of the sample is a study of long-term antiretroviral therapy in people with HIV. V lost 0 bases and J lost 3, with 9 bases in between. The CDR3 extends over 13 amino acids. CDR1 and CDR2 from the germline V gene are GTSNPN and SVGIG (reference sequence). Running of the v3.0 immunoSEQ assay took place at survey level. Assay: immunoSEQ multiplex PCR; the TCRdb copy retains only in-frame clones and omits some. The table records tens of thousands of clones, 85% to 95% of them present only once. Points from the study as a whole: Versus controls, repertoires in people with HIV had narrower CDR3 length ranges. ART-treated samples gained diversity yet remained below transplant donor controls.

Every participant gave one or more pre-ART and two or more post-ART PBMC samples. Participants with HIV, all of them, were treated in the United States. The source is a woman in her fifties or sixties with HIV. The rearrangement joins TRBV30 to TRBJ2-7; D is uncertain. This specimen consisted of unsorted PBMCs, obtained 4.4 years after starting antiretroviral therapy. CDR3 coding DNA: TGTGCCTGGAGTGTCGGGTCCTACTACGAGCAGTACTTC. Its protein is CAWSVGSYYEQYF.